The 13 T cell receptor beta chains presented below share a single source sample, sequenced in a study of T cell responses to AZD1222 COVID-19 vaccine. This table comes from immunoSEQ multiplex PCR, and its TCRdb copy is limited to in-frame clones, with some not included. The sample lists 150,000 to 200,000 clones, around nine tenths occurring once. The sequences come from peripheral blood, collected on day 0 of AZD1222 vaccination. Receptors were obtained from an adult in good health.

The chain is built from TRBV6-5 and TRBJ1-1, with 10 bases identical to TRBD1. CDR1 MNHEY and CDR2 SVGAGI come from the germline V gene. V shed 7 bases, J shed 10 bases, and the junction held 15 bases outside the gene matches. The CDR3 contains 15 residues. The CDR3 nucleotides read TGTGCCAGCACCCCGTCCTTTGGGACAGGGGTCGGAGCTTTCTTT. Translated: CASTPSFGTGVGAFF.

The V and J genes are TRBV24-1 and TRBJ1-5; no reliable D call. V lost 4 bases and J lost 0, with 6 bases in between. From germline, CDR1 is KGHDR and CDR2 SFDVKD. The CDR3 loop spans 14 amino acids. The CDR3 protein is CATSEAISNQPQHF. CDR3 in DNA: TGTGCCACCAGTGAAGCAATTAGCAATCAGCCCCAGCATTTT.

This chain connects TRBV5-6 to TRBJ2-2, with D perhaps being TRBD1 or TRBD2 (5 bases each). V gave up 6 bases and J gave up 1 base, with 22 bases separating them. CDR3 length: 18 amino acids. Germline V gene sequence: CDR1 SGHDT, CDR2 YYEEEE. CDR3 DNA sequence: TGTGCCAGCATGGGATACAGCCAGGGTCGGGAGAACACCGGGGAGCTGTTTTTT. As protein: CASMGYSQGRENTGELFF.

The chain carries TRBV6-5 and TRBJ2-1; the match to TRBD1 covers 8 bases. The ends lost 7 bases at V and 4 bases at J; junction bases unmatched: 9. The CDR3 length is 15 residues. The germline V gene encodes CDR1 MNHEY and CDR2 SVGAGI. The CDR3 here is CASNRQGNRYNEQFF. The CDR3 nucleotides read TGTGCCAGCAATAGACAGGGGAACCGTTACAATGAGCAGTTCTTC.

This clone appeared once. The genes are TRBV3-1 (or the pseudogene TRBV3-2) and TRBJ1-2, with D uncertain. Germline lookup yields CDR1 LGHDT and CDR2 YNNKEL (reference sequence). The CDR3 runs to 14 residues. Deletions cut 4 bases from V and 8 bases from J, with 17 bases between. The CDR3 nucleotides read TGTGCCAGCAGCCCACCCGCCCCGAAGGTAGGCTACACCTTC. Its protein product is CASSPPAPKVGYTF.

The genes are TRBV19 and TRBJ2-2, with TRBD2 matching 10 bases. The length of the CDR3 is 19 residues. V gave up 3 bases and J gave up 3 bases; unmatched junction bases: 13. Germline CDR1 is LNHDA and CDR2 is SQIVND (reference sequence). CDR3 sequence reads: CASSIPLAGRYLDTGELFF. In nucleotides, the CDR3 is TGTGCCAGTAGTATTCCACTAGCGGGAAGGTACCTGGACACCGGGGAGCTGTTTTTT.

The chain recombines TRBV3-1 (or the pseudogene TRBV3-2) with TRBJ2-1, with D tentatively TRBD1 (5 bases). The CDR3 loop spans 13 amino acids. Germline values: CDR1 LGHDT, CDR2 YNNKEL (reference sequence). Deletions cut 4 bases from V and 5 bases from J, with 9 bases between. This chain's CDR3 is CASSLTVHNEQFF. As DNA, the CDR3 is TGTGCCAGCAGCCTGACAGTTCACAATGAGCAGTTCTTC.

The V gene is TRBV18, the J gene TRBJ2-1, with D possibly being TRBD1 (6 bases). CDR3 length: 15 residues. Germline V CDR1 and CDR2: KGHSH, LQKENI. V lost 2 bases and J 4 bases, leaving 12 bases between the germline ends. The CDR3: CASSPSQQGYNEQFF. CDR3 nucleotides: TGTGCCAGCTCACCAAGCCAACAGGGTTACAATGAGCAGTTCTTC.

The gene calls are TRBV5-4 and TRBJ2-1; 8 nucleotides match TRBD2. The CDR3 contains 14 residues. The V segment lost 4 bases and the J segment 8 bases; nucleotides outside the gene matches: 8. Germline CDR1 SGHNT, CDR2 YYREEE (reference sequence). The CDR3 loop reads CASSPGLVSDEQFF. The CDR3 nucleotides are TGTGCCAGCAGCCCGGGACTAGTTTCAGATGAGCAGTTCTTC.

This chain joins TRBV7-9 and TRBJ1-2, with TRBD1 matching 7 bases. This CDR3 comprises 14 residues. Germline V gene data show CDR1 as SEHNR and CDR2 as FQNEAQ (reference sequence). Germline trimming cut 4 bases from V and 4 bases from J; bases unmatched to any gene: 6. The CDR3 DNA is TGTGCCAGCAGCTCGACAGGGTCCGTCTATGGCTACACCTTC. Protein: CASSSTGSVYGYTF.

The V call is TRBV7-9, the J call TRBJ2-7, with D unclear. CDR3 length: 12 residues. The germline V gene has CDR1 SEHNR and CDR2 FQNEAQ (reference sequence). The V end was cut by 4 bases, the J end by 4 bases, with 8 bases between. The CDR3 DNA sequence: TGTGCCAGCAGCTCGTTGGATTACGAGCAGTACTTC. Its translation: CASSSLDYEQYF.

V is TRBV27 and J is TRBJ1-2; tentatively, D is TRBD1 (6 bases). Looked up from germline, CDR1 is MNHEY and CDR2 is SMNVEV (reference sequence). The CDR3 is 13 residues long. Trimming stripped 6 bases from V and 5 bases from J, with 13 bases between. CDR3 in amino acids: CASSNNRVYGYTF. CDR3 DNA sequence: TGTGCCAGCAGCAACAACAGGGTTTATGGCTACACCTTC.

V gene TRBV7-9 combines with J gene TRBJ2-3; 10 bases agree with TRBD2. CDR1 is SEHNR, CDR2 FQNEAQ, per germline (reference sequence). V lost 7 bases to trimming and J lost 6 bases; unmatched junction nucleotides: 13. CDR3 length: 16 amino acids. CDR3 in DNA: TGTGCCAGCACCATTCTCCGGCTAGCGGGAGTTGATACGCAGTATTTT. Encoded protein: CASTILRLAGVDTQYF. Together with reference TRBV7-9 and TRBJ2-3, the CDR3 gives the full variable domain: DTGVSQNPRHKITKRGQNVTFRCDPISEHNRLYWYRQTLGQGPEFLTYFQNEAQLEKSRLLSDRFSAERPKGSFSTLEIQRTEQGDSAMYLCASTILRLAGVDTQYFGPGTRLTVL.